The 26 T cell receptor beta chains listed next were all sequenced from one sample in a study of response to subunit inactivated influenza vaccine. TCRdb passed the RT-PCR reads through MiXCR, listing each CDR3 protein once. This table holds 610,000 or so distinct CDR3 sequences, 11% to 15% found once. This material consisted of PBMCs from blood, taken 12 days after vaccination. These receptors all come from a man between 50 and 59 years old who received an inactivated influenza vaccine.

In this sample, this clonotype turned up a few times. The J gene is TRBJ2-3, the V gene TRBV11-2; D is unresolved. Trimming took 1 base from V and 2 from J, leaving 7 bases between them. Looked up from germline, CDR1 is SGHAT and CDR2 is FQNNGV. This CDR3 is built from 14 residues. The CDR3 region is CASSLGVYTDTQYF. The CDR3 DNA is TGTGCCAGCAGCTTAGGAGTCTACACAGATACGCAGTATTTT.

V usage is TRBV6-2 or TRBV6-3 and J usage is TRBJ2-7, with D possibly matching TRBD2 (6 bases). Between the trimmed V and J ends, which lost 2 bases and 2 bases, there was a span of 16 bases. This CDR3 has 16 residues. CDR1 MNHEY and CDR2 SVGEGT come from the germline V gene. CDR3 in DNA: TGTGCCAGCAGTTACACCATTAGCGGTAATACCTACGAGCAGTACTTC. This encodes CASSYTISGNTYEQYF.

This clonotype was found many times. The genes are TRBV7-2 and TRBJ2-7; D is perhaps TRBD2 (5 bases). Germline values: CDR1 SGHTA, CDR2 FQGNSA. Between the trimmed V and J ends, which lost 3 bases and 3 bases, there was a span of 12 bases. This CDR3 has 14 residues. Written as DNA, the CDR3 is TGTGCCAGCAGCTTGGAAGGGAGACGCTACGAGCAGTACTTC. Translation gives CASSLEGRRYEQYF.

This clonotype has at least ten counts. The chain uses TRBV4-3 and TRBJ2-3; tentative D call: TRBD2 (5 bases). The V end lost 0 bases, the J end lost 2 bases, and 12 bases lay between the germline ends. CDR3 length: 16 residues. Germline loops: CDR1 LGHNA, CDR2 YSLEER. The chain's CDR3 is CASSQDFRGSTDTQYF. Here the CDR3 DNA reads TGCGCCAGCAGCCAAGATTTTCGGGGATCCACAGATACGCAGTATTTT.

V and J are TRBV28 and TRBJ2-1; tentative D call: TRBD2 (6 bases). Per germline, CDR1 MDHEN and CDR2 SYDVKM. The CDR3 loop spans 15 amino acids. V lost 6 bases and J 5 bases, leaving 17 bases between the germline ends. The CDR3 DNA follows: TGTGCCAGCAGCCCAATGGGAGGCAGGGACAATGAGCAGTTCTTC. Translation gives CASSPMGGRDNEQFF.

This clonotype was detected only a few times. The rearrangement joins TRBV25-1 to TRBJ2-1; 10 bases align to TRBD2. The V gene's germline CDR1 is MGHDK and CDR2 SYGVNS. Germline trimming cut 6 bases from V and 8 bases from J; bases unmatched to any gene: 7. The CDR3 extends over 14 amino acids. CDR3 protein: CASRGGLASYEQFF. The CDR3 bases are TGTGCCAGCAGGGGGGGACTAGCGTCCTATGAGCAGTTCTTC. The whole variable domain, remainder taken from reference TRBV25-1 and TRBJ2-1, is EADIYQTPRYLVIGTGKKITLECSQTMGHDKMYWYQQDPGMELHLIHYSYGVNSTEKGDLSSESTVSRIRTEHFPLTLESARPSHTSQYLCASRGGLASYEQFFGPGTRLTVL.

This clonotype appeared a few times. J is TRBJ1-5 and V is TRBV12-3 or TRBV12-4; D gene uncertain. The CDR3 length is 15 residues. Trimming pared 2 bases from V and 0 bases from J, leaving 8 bases between. CDR3 DNA: TGTGCCAGCAGTTTAAGAGGGCATAGCAATCAGCCCCAGCATTTT. It is translated as CASSLRGHSNQPQHF.

V and J are TRBV11-2 and TRBJ2-7; possible D gene TRBD1, 6 bases. The CDR3 has 17 amino acids. CDR1 and CDR2 (germline): SGHAT, FQNNGV. Trimming removed 2 bases from V and 2 bases from J, with 19 bases in between. CDR3 loop: CASSLKTGTLDTYEQYF. The CDR3 DNA follows: TGTGCCAGCAGCTTAAAGACCGGGACACTCGACACCTACGAGCAGTACTTC.

The chain combines TRBV3-1 with TRBJ2-2, with no clear D. V was clipped by 1 base and J by 3 bases, with 9 bases between them. This CDR3 has 15 residues. Germline CDR1 and CDR2: LGHDT and YNNKEL (reference sequence). The CDR3 sequence: CASSQGAPDTGELFF. CDR3 sequence (DNA): TGTGCCAGCAGCCAAGGGGCCCCAGACACCGGGGAGCTGTTTTTT.

The gene calls are TRBV6-1 and TRBJ2-1, with 10 positions matching TRBD2. After removal of 5 bases from V and 4 bases from J, the junction contained 17 bases not matched to a gene. Germline V gene sequence: CDR1 MNHNS, CDR2 SASEGT. This CDR3 is 19 amino acids long. In DNA, the CDR3 is TGTGCCAGCAGTCAGAACCCCACTAGCGGGACATCCAAATACAATGAGCAGTTCTTC. Translating gives CASSQNPTSGTSKYNEQFF.

This clonotype has only a few counts. This sequence joins TRBV2 and TRBJ2-1; 13 nucleotides agree with TRBD2. This CDR3 comprises 18 residues. The junction had 5 bases not matched to a gene; V was cut back by 3 bases and J by 0 bases. Germline V gives CDR1 SNHLY, CDR2 FYNNEI. CDR3: CASSDTSGRASSYNEQFF. The CDR3 nucleotides read TGTGCCAGCAGTGATACTAGCGGGAGGGCTAGCTCCTACAATGAGCAGTTCTTC.

In its sample, this clonotype was seen a few times. This chain uses TRBV28 with TRBJ2-1; D is uncertain. The CDR3 spans 16 residues. The germline CDR1 and CDR2 sequences are MDHEN and SYDVKM. With 3 bases removed from V and 3 bases from J, the gap between germline ends came to 15 bases. The DNA for the CDR3 is TGTGCCAGCAGTTTCCATGGCGAAAGAGGCTACAATGAGCAGTTCTTC. This codes for CASSFHGERGYNEQFF.

The chain recombines TRBV3-1 with TRBJ2-1, with D uncertain. In germline, CDR1 is LGHDT, CDR2 YNNKEL (reference sequence). There are 11 residues in the CDR3. The V end was cut by 4 bases, the J end by 11 bases, with 9 bases between. CDR3 bases: TGTGCCAGCAGCCGAGCTAATCAGCAGTTCTTC. It encodes CASSRANQQFF.

The chain carries TRBV27 and TRBJ2-7, with 8 bases fitting TRBD1. This CDR3 contains 14 residues. In germline, CDR1 is MNHEY, CDR2 SMNVEV (reference sequence). J was trimmed by 6 bases and V by 5 bases; bases with no gene match: 9. CDR3 in amino acids: CASSAATGVFEQYF. The DNA of the CDR3 is TGTGCCAGCAGTGCGGCGACAGGGGTGTTCGAGCAGTACTTC.

There are a few counts of this clonotype. V is TRBV7-3 and J is TRBJ2-6; D unresolved. Germline CDR1 reads SGHTA; CDR2 reads FQGTGA. The CDR3 spans 15 residues. Trimming took 4 bases from V and 0 from J, leaving 7 bases between them. The CDR3 here is CASSSTVSGANVLTF. CDR3 in DNA: TGTGCCAGCAGCTCAACAGTCTCTGGGGCCAACGTCCTGACTTTC.

This clonotype has a handful of counts. This rearrangement joins TRBV6-2 or TRBV6-3 to TRBJ2-1, with D perhaps TRBD2 (5 bases). CDR1 is MNHEY, CDR2 SVGEGT, per germline. Trimming pared 6 bases from V and 7 bases from J, leaving 13 bases between. The length of the CDR3 is 13 residues. The CDR3: CASRSEGGNEQFF. CDR3 DNA: TGTGCCAGCAGATCCGAGGGCGGGAATGAGCAGTTCTTC.

This clonotype was seen more than once but under ten times. V and J are TRBV7-6 and TRBJ1-2, with D perhaps TRBD1 (6 bases). CDR3 length: 15 amino acids. Trimming took 5 bases from V and 0 from J, leaving 13 bases between them. Per germline, CDR1 SGHVS and CDR2 FNYEAQ. The CDR3 nucleotides are TGTGCCAGCAGCCCCGGGACAAGAACTAACTATGGCTACACCTTC. The encoded protein is CASSPGTRTNYGYTF.

The CDR3 DNA reads TGTGCCAGCAGTCCCCAGGGGGAGTACAATGAGCAGTTCTTC. This translates into CASSPQGEYNEQFF. This chain links TRBV12-3 or TRBV12-4 with TRBJ2-1, with 7 bases lining up with TRBD1. The CDR3 contains 14 residues. The trim removed 5 bases at V and 4 bases at J, leaving 5 bases unmatched.

V gene TRBV12-3 or TRBV12-4 combines with J gene TRBJ1-2; D uncertain. Deletions cut 6 bases from V and 4 bases from J, with 9 bases between. The CDR3 runs 12 residues. CDR3 residues: CASSTRGYGYTF. CDR3 sequence (DNA): TGTGCCAGCAGCACCCGGGGCTATGGCTACACCTTC.

This clonotype was found many times. The J gene is TRBJ2-7, the V gene TRBV3-1, with D perhaps TRBD1 (5 bases). V lost 1 base to trimming and J lost 2 bases, with 12 bases between them. Germline values: CDR1 LGHDT, CDR2 YNNKEL (reference sequence). This CDR3 spans 15 amino acids. CDR3 DNA sequence: TGTGCCAGCAGCCAAGCGGGCAGGGTCCCCTACGAGCAGTACTTC. It encodes CASSQAGRVPYEQYF.

This clonotype was detected a few times. This sequence joins TRBV20-1 and TRBJ2-7; 7 positions match TRBD2. Germline trimming cut 5 bases from V and 2 bases from J; bases unmatched to any gene: 6. Germline values: CDR1 DFQATT, CDR2 SNEGSKA (reference sequence). The CDR3 is 13 amino acids. The CDR3 region has the DNA TGCAGTGCTCCTGGACTAGTCCCCTACGAGCAGTACTTC. This encodes CSAPGLVPYEQYF.

The genes are TRBV3-1 and TRBJ1-2; 9 bases map to TRBD1. The CDR3 has 15 residues. Germline trimming cut 1 base from V and 9 bases from J; bases unmatched to any gene: 9. The germline gives CDR1 LGHDT, CDR2 YNNKEL (reference sequence). CDR3 nucleotides: TGTGCCAGCAGCCAAGCGGGACAGGGATTTTGGCGCTACACCTTC. This encodes CASSQAGQGFWRYTF.

The V call is TRBV4-3, the J call TRBJ2-3; possible D gene TRBD2, 5 bases. Trimming stripped 1 base from V and 0 bases from J, with 11 bases between. Germline values: CDR1 LGHNA, CDR2 YSLEER. CDR3 size: 16 residues. The CDR3 region is CASSQGHAGSTDTQYF. CDR3 coding DNA: TGCGCCAGCAGCCAAGGGCACGCGGGTAGCACAGATACGCAGTATTTT.

J is TRBJ2-7 and V is TRBV9; D remains unclear. The ends were cut back, 3 bases at V and 3 bases at J, with 10 bases in the middle. The CDR3 covers 13 residues. Per germline, CDR1 SGDLS and CDR2 YYNGEE. CDR3 coding DNA: TGTGCCAGCAGCGCAGACGGCAGCTACGAGCAGTACTTC. Its translation is CASSADGSYEQYF.

This clonotype was counted only a few times. The rearrangement uses TRBV12-3 or TRBV12-4 and TRBJ2-5; the D is unclear. V dropped 6 bases and J dropped 7 bases, with 9 bases sitting between them. The CDR3 extends over 11 amino acids. In DNA form, the CDR3 reads TGTGCCAGCAGCGCCGAGAGGACCCAGTACTTC. This codes for CASSAERTQYF.

This clonotype was seen a handful of times. The V and J genes are TRBV12-3 or TRBV12-4 and TRBJ2-3; 8 bases are shared with TRBD2. The CDR3 consists of 17 residues. J was trimmed by 0 bases and V by 5 bases; bases with no gene match: 10. DNA for the CDR3: TGTGCCAGCAGTCCAACGAGATTAGCGGGGAGCACAGATACGCAGTATTTT. Its translation: CASSPTRLAGSTDTQYF.